This T cell receptor beta chain was sequenced in a study of blood T cell repertoires in COVID-19. Study-level background: Italy, Spain and the United States were the sources of the convalescent and acute COVID-19 samples. Sample material is recorded as cDNA or gDNA derived from T cells, B-cell-depleted T cells, or PBMCs.

Using immunoSEQ multiplex PCR, the repertoire was profiled, and TCRdb retains in-frame clones only, with some absent. The table shows 250,000 or so clones, with 70% to 90% occurring only once. The clonotype was recovered from a woman in her twenties or thirties with COVID-19, enrolled during active disease. Sequenced sample: peripheral blood.

CDR3 amino acids: CASSLEGTPYNEQFF. CDR3 DNA sequence: TGCGCCAGCAGCTTGGAGGGGACTCCCTACAATGAGCAGTTCTTC. The chain carries TRBV5-1 and TRBJ2-1; tentative D call: TRBD2 (6 bases). The CDR3 consists of 15 residues. The V gene's germline CDR1 is SGHRS and CDR2 YFSETQ. V lost 0 bases and J 2 bases, leaving 9 bases between the germline ends.